The 24 T cell receptor beta chains below come from one sample, sequenced in a study of blood T cell repertoires in COVID-19. The method was immunoSEQ multiplex PCR; TCRdb's version includes in-frame clones alone and lacks a portion of them. The sample lists just over 80,000 clones, 65% to 90% occurring once. The specimen sequenced was peripheral blood. These receptors all come from a man older than 75 with acute or convalescent COVID-19.

V and J are TRBV28 and TRBJ2-7, with D uncertain. Germline CDR1 and CDR2: MDHEN and SYDVKM. The CDR3 totals 12 residues. V lost 5 bases to trimming and J lost 3 bases, with 8 bases between them. The CDR3 loop is CASSLLGYEQYF. The CDR3 region has the DNA TGTGCCAGCAGTCTCCTAGGCTACGAGCAGTACTTC.

The CDR3 here is CASSSRLDDEQFF. The CDR3 DNA reads TGTGCCAGTAGTTCTAGACTAGATGATGAGCAGTTCTTC. The chain has TRBV19 and TRBJ2-1; TRBD2 might be the D (6 bases). The V and J ends lost 5 bases and 8 bases respectively, with 13 bases between them. Looked up from germline, CDR1 is LNHDA and CDR2 is SQIVND (reference sequence). This CDR3 region has 13 residues.

The chain joins TRBV2 to TRBJ1-5; the match to TRBD1 covers 8 bases. V gave up 1 base and J gave up 4 bases; unmatched junction bases: 6. The CDR3 loop spans 16 amino acids. Germline V lookup: CDR1 SNHLY, CDR2 FYNNEI. The CDR3 DNA reads TGTGCCAGCAGTGAAGTGCCGAGGACAGGGAATCAGCCCCAGCATTTT. Its protein is CASSEVPRTGNQPQHF.

J is TRBJ1-5 and V is TRBV28, with D unresolved. V dropped 1 base and J dropped 6 bases, with 4 bases sitting between them. The CDR3 sequence is 12 residues long. Germline V gene lookup returns CDR1 MDHEN and CDR2 SYDVKM. The CDR3 DNA reads TGTGCCAGCAGTTTATTGCGTCAGCCCCAGCATTTT. It translates to CASSLLRQPQHF.

The rearrangement links TRBV19 to TRBJ2-7; D remains unclear. This CDR3 region has 14 residues. V lost 3 bases and J lost 1, with 10 bases in between. Germline assignment: CDR1 LNHDA and CDR2 SQIVND (reference sequence). The CDR3: CASSMAVPSYEQYF. The CDR3, as DNA: TGTGCCAGTAGTATGGCCGTTCCTTCCTACGAGCAGTACTTC.

This sequence joins TRBV5-1 and TRBJ2-2; a weak D match, TRBD2 (7 bases). Trimming took off 3 bases at V and 4 bases at J, with 10 bases between the two ends. CDR3 length equals 14 residues. CDR1 is SGHRS and CDR2 is YFSETQ in the germline V gene. This CDR3 reads CASSWGGPTGELFF. CDR3 DNA: TGCGCCAGCAGCTGGGGGGGGCCCACCGGGGAGCTGTTTTTT.

This clone was observed a few times. The chain uses TRBV7-9 and TRBJ2-7, with 7 bases identical to TRBD2. This CDR3 comprises 14 residues. Germline trimming cut 0 bases from V and 4 bases from J; bases unmatched to any gene: 3. Germline V CDR1 and CDR2: SEHNR, FQNEAQ (reference sequence). The chain's CDR3 is CASSLARESYEQYF. CDR3 DNA: TGTGCCAGCAGCTTAGCGCGGGAGTCGTACGAGCAGTACTTC. Drawing the rest from reference TRBV7-9 and TRBJ2-7, the complete variable domain is DTGVSQNPRHKITKRGQNVTFRCDPISEHNRLYWYRQTLGQGPEFLTYFQNEAQLEKSRLLSDRFSAERPKGSFSTLEIQRTEQGDSAMYLCASSLARESYEQYFGPGTRLTVT.

This sequence joins TRBV28 and TRBJ1-1; D is uncertain. The ends were cut back, 1 base at V and 1 base at J, with 10 bases in the middle. CDR3 length equals 15 residues. Germline loops: CDR1 MDHEN, CDR2 SYDVKM. The CDR3 reads CASSLLAGENTEAFF. The CDR3 coding sequence is TGTGCCAGCAGTTTATTGGCAGGTGAGAACACTGAAGCTTTCTTT.

This chain uses TRBV10-2 with TRBJ2-1; TRBD2 might be the D (5 bases). Germline-derived CDR1 and CDR2 are WSHSY and SAAADI. V shed 6 bases and J shed 4 bases, with 16 bases lying between them. This CDR3 is 15 amino acids long. The CDR3 bases are TGCGCCAGCAGCCCTCTAGCCCCGGAGTACAATGAGCAGTTCTTC. Its protein is CASSPLAPEYNEQFF.

The J gene is TRBJ2-2, the V gene TRBV7-3; 14 bases match TRBD2. After removal of 5 bases from V and 7 bases from J, the junction contained 6 bases not matched to a gene. The CDR3 contains 16 residues. Germline V gene sequence: CDR1 SGHTA, CDR2 FQGTGA. The CDR3: CASSARLAGGLGELFF. CDR3 nucleotides: TGTGCCAGCAGCGCCCGACTAGCGGGAGGGCTCGGGGAGCTGTTTTTT. Full variable domain (outside the CDR3, taken from reference TRBV7-3 and TRBJ2-2): GAGVSQTPSNKVTEKGKYVELRCDPISGHTALYWYRQSLGQGPEFLIYFQGTGAADDSGLPNDRFFAVRPEGSVSTLKIQRTERGDSAVYLCASSARLAGGLGELFFGEGSRLTVL.

The J gene is TRBJ1-2, the V gene TRBV5-1; TRBD1 matches at 8 bases. CDR1 and CDR2 (germline): SGHRS, YFSETQ. CDR3 size: 18 residues. V was clipped by 3 bases and J by 4 bases; unmatched bases: 17. Here the CDR3 reads CASSSLSLTGGGSYGYTF. The CDR3 nucleotides are TGCGCCAGCAGCTCCCTTAGCCTTACAGGGGGAGGAAGCTATGGCTACACCTTC. The full variable domain, with the rest looked up from reference TRBV5-1 and TRBJ1-2, is KAGVTQTPRYLIKTRGQQVTLSCSPISGHRSVSWYQQTPGQGLQFLFEYFSETQRNKGNFPGRFSGRQFSNSRSEMNVSTLELGDSALYLCASSSLSLTGGGSYGYTFGSGTRLTVV.

This clone was observed once. The chain joins TRBV7-6 to TRBJ2-7; tentative D call: TRBD2 (6 bases). Trimming cost V 2 bases and J 0 bases, with 17 bases left between them. In germline, CDR1 is SGHVS, CDR2 FNYEAQ. There are 17 residues in the CDR3. The CDR3 reads CASSLKPPGLFSYEQYF. Written as DNA, the CDR3 is TGTGCCAGCAGCTTAAAACCCCCCGGACTATTCTCCTACGAGCAGTACTTC.

The rearrangement links TRBV5-1 to TRBJ2-7; 8 nucleotides align to TRBD2. The CDR3 runs to 15 residues. V lost 5 bases and J lost 1; bases outside the gene matches: 8. Per the germline V gene, CDR1 is SGHRS and CDR2 is YFSETQ. CDR3 sequence: CASSPGTRLSYEQYF. CDR3 nucleotides: TGCGCCAGCAGTCCCGGGACTAGACTATCCTACGAGCAGTACTTC. The whole variable domain, remainder taken from reference TRBV5-1 and TRBJ2-7, is KAGVTQTPRYLIKTRGQQVTLSCSPISGHRSVSWYQQTPGQGLQFLFEYFSETQRNKGNFPGRFSGRQFSNSRSEMNVSTLELGDSALYLCASSPGTRLSYEQYFGPGTRLTVT.

This chain joins TRBV2 and TRBJ2-2; 7 bases align to TRBD2. Trimming cost V 1 base and J 5 bases; bases outside gene matches: 1. Germline CDR1 is SNHLY and CDR2 is FYNNEI. This CDR3 spans 14 amino acids. The CDR3 sequence: CASSEGLATGELFF. The CDR3 coding sequence is TGTGCCAGCAGTGAAGGACTAGCAACCGGGGAGCTGTTTTTT.

The chain has TRBV7-3 and TRBJ2-3; TRBD2 aligns across 11 bases. This CDR3 comprises 14 residues. The junction had 1 base not matched to a gene; V was cut back by 3 bases and J by 5 bases. The germline gives CDR1 SGHTA, CDR2 FQGTGA. Here the CDR3 reads CASSFSGREDTQYF. The CDR3 DNA follows: TGTGCCAGCAGCTTTAGCGGGAGGGAAGATACGCAGTATTTT. The whole variable domain, filled in from reference TRBV7-3 and TRBJ2-3, reads GAGVSQTPSNKVTEKGKYVELRCDPISGHTALYWYRQSLGQGPEFLIYFQGTGAADDSGLPNDRFFAVRPEGSVSTLKIQRTERGDSAVYLCASSFSGREDTQYFGPGTRLTVL.

The gene calls are TRBV18 and TRBJ2-3; 15 nucleotides align to TRBD2. There are 17 residues in the CDR3. V gave up 1 base and J gave up 3 bases; unmatched junction bases: 2. Germline V gives CDR1 KGHSH, CDR2 LQKENI. The CDR3 here is CASSPRGLAGGTDTQYF. The DNA of the CDR3 is TGTGCCAGCTCACCACGGGGACTAGCGGGAGGTACAGATACGCAGTATTTT.

This chain uses TRBV13 with TRBJ2-5; D gene ambiguous. V lost 0 bases to trimming and J lost 0 bases, with 11 bases between them. The CDR3 contains 16 residues. In germline, CDR1 is PRHDT, CDR2 FYEKMQ (reference sequence). CDR3 sequence (DNA): TGTGCCAGCAGCTTAGGCCAGGCGTACCACCAAGAGACCCAGTACTTC. It encodes CASSLGQAYHQETQYF.

The genes are TRBV19 and TRBJ1-5; tentatively, D is TRBD1 (6 bases). V was trimmed by 5 bases and J by 7 bases, leaving 15 bases between them. There are 14 residues in the CDR3. Germline-derived CDR1 and CDR2 are LNHDA and SQIVND (reference sequence). CDR3 region: CASSGRQAEQPQHF. The CDR3, as DNA: TGTGCCAGTAGTGGACGACAGGCGGAACAGCCCCAGCATTTT.

This clone has a single count. The chain combines TRBV4-1 with TRBJ2-2; TRBD2 agrees at 9 bases. The CDR3 has 15 amino acids. Trimming took 8 bases from V and 0 from J; bases not matched to a gene: 4. Looked up from germline, CDR1 is MGHRA and CDR2 is YSYEKL. In DNA, the CDR3 is TGCGCCAGCCGCTTAGCGGGAGCGAACACCGGGGAGCTGTTTTTT. The encoded protein is CASRLAGANTGELFF.

This clone was seen a few times. CDR3 sequence (DNA): TGTGCCAGCACCCAAGACCGGACAGGGGGCGAGCAGTACTTC. Translation: CASTQDRTGGEQYF. The chain carries TRBV6-5 and TRBJ2-7; 10 bases align to TRBD1. Trimming cost V 7 bases and J 6 bases; bases outside gene matches: 9. The germline CDR1 and CDR2 sequences are MNHEY and SVGAGI. The CDR3 is made up of 14 amino acids.

This chain joins TRBV7-2 and TRBJ2-1; D uncertain. Trimming took 1 base from V and 0 from J, leaving 7 bases between them. The CDR3 consists of 15 residues. The V gene's germline CDR1 is SGHTA and CDR2 FQGNSA. In DNA, the CDR3 is TGTGCCAGCAGCTTAGGTTCCCTCTCCTACAATGAGCAGTTCTTC. Encoded protein: CASSLGSLSYNEQFF.

This sequence joins TRBV5-1 and TRBJ2-2; D might be TRBD1 (6 bases). The CDR3 sequence is 15 residues long. V was cut by 2 bases and J by 5 bases, with 13 bases left in between. CDR1 and CDR2 (germline): SGHRS, YFSETQ. The CDR3 bases are TGCGCCAGCAGCTTAAGGACAGAGGGGACCGGGGAGCTGTTTTTT. Its protein is CASSLRTEGTGELFF.

The chain combines TRBV7-3 with TRBJ2-7; no definite D call. The germline CDR1 and CDR2 sequences are SGHTA and FQGTGA. The CDR3 loop spans 13 amino acids. Trimming shortened V by 2 bases and J by 0 bases, and 5 bases separated the two germline ends. The CDR3 nucleotides read TGTGCCAGCAGCTTAGCGGACTCCTACGAGCAGTACTTC. Amino acids: CASSLADSYEQYF.

J is TRBJ2-1 and V is TRBV11-2; possibly TRBD2 for D (6 bases). The CDR3 length is 18 residues. The germline CDR1 and CDR2 sequences are SGHAT and FQNNGV. V gave up 5 bases and J gave up 0 bases, with 20 bases separating them. This CDR3 reads CASSPSRGLRSSYNEQFF. Here the CDR3 DNA reads TGTGCCAGCAGCCCTAGTAGGGGACTCCGGAGCTCCTACAATGAGCAGTTCTTC. Drawing the rest from reference TRBV11-2 and TRBJ2-1, the complete variable domain is EAGVAQSPRYKIIEKRQSVAFWCNPISGHATLYWYQQILGQGPKLLIQFQNNGVVDDSQLPKDRFSAERLKGVDSTLKIQPAKLEDSAVYLCASSPSRGLRSSYNEQFFGPGTRLTVL.